Below, one T cell receptor (beta chain) is given with its context. The CDR3 extends over 14 amino acids. Germline values: CDR1 WSHSY, CDR2 SAAADI. The V end lost 7 bases, the J end lost 9 bases, and 19 bases lay between the germline ends. This sample is part of a study of T cell changes during pregnancy in multiple sclerosis. The data were produced by immunoSEQ multiplex PCR, yet TCRdb's version contains in-frame clones alone and is incomplete. The top ten hold over 0.95% of the sample, which has more than 65,000 clones, 90% to 95% seen once. The TCR was taken from a female donor with multiple sclerosis, enrolled in a pregnancy study. The chain uses TRBV10-2 and TRBJ2-1; D is possibly TRBD2 (6 bases). Sequenced material: peripheral blood, taken in the second trimester of pregnancy. CDR3: CASNEWGDSPEQFF. CDR3 bases: TGCGCCAGCAATGAATGGGGGGACTCTCCTGAGCAGTTCTTC.